The present T cell receptor beta chain was sequenced within a study of CD8 T cells in ankylosing spondylitis. Many counts were recorded for this clonotype. Its antigen is currently unknown. Study-level points and caveats: Ankylosing spondylitis blood appeared to be characterized by a TCR beta motif of under ten highly homologous variants. Clones linked to disease, bearing a CD8+ phenotype, were relatively rare in peripheral blood.

TCRdb called the 5' RACE reads again in MiXCR, with one record for every CDR3 protein. This table holds approximately 500,000 distinct CDR3 sequences, roughly 12% found once. CDR1 and CDR2 (germline): LGHNA, YNFKEQ. V gave up 4 bases and J gave up 0 bases, with 13 bases separating them. The CDR3 covers 17 residues. This TCR came from a male donor with ankylosing spondylitis. The V gene is TRBV4-2, the J gene TRBJ2-6, with D hard to call. The sequenced material came from blood, either unsorted or a sorted T cell fraction (not recorded which). This CDR3 reads CASSPEGTISGANVLTF. CDR3 in DNA: TGTGCCAGCAGCCCCGAAGGCACCATCTCTGGGGCCAACGTCCTGACTTTC.